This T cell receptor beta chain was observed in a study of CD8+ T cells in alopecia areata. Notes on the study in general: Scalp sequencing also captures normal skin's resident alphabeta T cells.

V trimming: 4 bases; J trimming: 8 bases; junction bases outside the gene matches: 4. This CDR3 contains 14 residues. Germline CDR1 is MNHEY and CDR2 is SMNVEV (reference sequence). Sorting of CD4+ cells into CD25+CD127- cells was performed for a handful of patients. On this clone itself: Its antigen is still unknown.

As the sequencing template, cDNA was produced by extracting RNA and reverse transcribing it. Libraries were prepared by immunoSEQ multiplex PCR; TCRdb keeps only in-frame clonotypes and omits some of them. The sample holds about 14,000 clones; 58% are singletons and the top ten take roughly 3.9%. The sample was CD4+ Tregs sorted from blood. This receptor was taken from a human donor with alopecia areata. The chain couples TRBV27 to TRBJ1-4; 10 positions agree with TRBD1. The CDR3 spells CASSWGQGREKLFF. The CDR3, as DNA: TGTGCCAGCAGTTGGGGACAGGGGAGAGAAAAACTGTTTTTT.